These T cell receptor beta chains were read from a single sample in a study of CD8+CD57+ T cells in acquired aplastic anemia. TCRdb passed the reads through MiXCR, listing each CDR3 protein once. There are more than 250,000 distinct CDR3 sequences in the sample; 45% to 65% occur only once, and 6.5% to 10% lies in the top ten. What was sequenced was sorted CD4+, CD8+, or CD8+CD57+ T cells (not recorded which) from PBMCs. The receptors come from a human donor with severe aplastic anemia or a healthy control (not recorded which). CDR3s include the opening cysteine and the closing phenylalanine or tryptophan. The D gene is left open where the match is weak. The size of a clone is reported for some rows only, either as once, few or many, or as a class for expanded clones.

>NA|TRBJ1-6|many|TRBV30
CAGLGTDYSPLHF
TGTGCCGGACTAGGGACGGACTATTCACCCCTCCACTTT
>NA|TRBJ2-5|many|TRBV18
CASSSYWQETQYF
TGTGCCAGCTCGTCCTACTGGCAAGAGACCCAGTACTTC
>TRBD1|TRBJ2-7|NA|TRBV29-1
CSVEMGQTSYEQYF
TGCAGCGTTGAGATGGGACAGACCTCCTACGAGCAGTACTTC
>NA|TRBJ2-7|NA|TRBV24-1
CATSDFGRSGNYEQYF
TGTGCCACCAGTGATTTTGGACGGAGCGGCAACTACGAGCAGTACTTC
>NA|TRBJ2-2|NA|TRBV5-8
CASSLAFAF
TGTGCCAGCAGCTTGGCCTTTGCTTTT
>TRBD1|TRBJ1-1|NA|TRBV10-2
CASSEYPGQARGAFF
TGCGCCAGCAGTGAGTATCCGGGACAGGCGAGGGGAGCTTTCTTT
>NA|TRBJ2-3|NA|TRBV20-1
CSARGWPSVDTRYF
TGCAGTGCTAGGGGGTGGCCCTCCGTGGATACGCGGTATTTT
>NA|TRBJ2-7|NA|TRBV7-8
CASSLDGQGYLSYEQYF
TGTGCCAGCAGCTTAGATGGGCAGGGTTATTTGTCCTACGAGCAGTACTTC
>TRBD2|TRBJ2-3|NA|TRBV10-3
CAISDGAGGGTDTQYF
TGTGCCATCAGTGATGGAGCGGGGGGGGGGACAGATACGCAGTATTTT
>NA|TRBJ2-5|once|TRBV7-2
CATSDLPGETQYF
TGTGCCACCAGTGATTTGCCGGGCGAGACCCAGTACTTC
>NA|TRBJ1-1|many|TRBV6-2/TRBV6-3
CASNYLGHTEAFF
TGTGCCAGCAATTATCTGGGGCACACTGAAGCTTTCTTT
>NA|TRBJ2-5|NA|TRBV6-4
CASKEETQYF
TGTGCCAGCAAGGAAGAGACCCAGTACTTC
>NA|TRBJ1-1|NA|TRBV5-1
CASSLVYSGTEAFF
TGCGCCAGCAGCTTGGTGTATTCAGGTACTGAAGCTTTCTTT
>TRBD2|TRBJ2-1|many|TRBV6-6
CASGTSGKRSSYNEQFF
TGTGCCAGCGGAACTAGCGGAAAACGGAGCTCCTACAATGAGCAGTTCTTC
>TRBD1|TRBJ1-1|NA|TRBV12-3/TRBV12-4
CATGTGKITEAFF
TGTGCCACCGGGACAGGGAAGATCACTGAAGCTTTCTTT
>TRBD2|TRBJ2-1|many|TRBV6-5
CASRLSGGGHEQFF
TGTGCCAGCAGACTTAGCGGGGGGGGGCATGAGCAGTTCTTC
>TRBD1|TRBJ1-6|many|TRBV30
CAWSVTGVGYSPLHF
TGTGCCTGGAGTGTAACAGGGGTCGGCTATTCACCCCTCCACTTT
>TRBD1|TRBJ2-1|NA|TRBV7-2
CASSLVSGTGIVEQFF
TGTGCCAGCAGCTTAGTTTCCGGGACAGGGATAGTTGAGCAGTTCTTC
>NA|TRBJ1-5|few|TRBV19
CASSWEPDQPQHF
TGTGCCAGTAGTTGGGAGCCGGATCAGCCCCAGCATTTT
>TRBD2|TRBJ2-5|NA|TRBV20-1
CSASRTGLGKETQYF
TGCAGTGCTAGCCGAACGGGACTAGGTAAAGAGACCCAGTACTTC
>NA|TRBJ2-1|NA|TRBV7-2
CASRPYPRSYNEQFF
TGTGCCAGCAGACCCTACCCGCGATCCTACAATGAGCAGTTCTTC
>NA|TRBJ2-5|NA|TRBV20-1
CSARDVRLGETQYF
TGCAGTGCTAGAGATGTGAGGTTAGGGGAGACCCAGTACTTC
>TRBD1|TRBJ1-1|NA|TRBV25-1
CASSARDSLNTEAFF
TGTGCCAGCAGTGCCCGGGACAGTTTGAACACTGAAGCTTTCTTT
>NA|TRBJ1-3|few|TRBV19
CASSHRSSGNTIYF
TGTGCCAGTAGTCATAGAAGCTCTGGAAACACCATATATTTT
>NA|TRBJ2-5|few|TRBV7-8
CASSWRGQPQETQYF
TGTGCCAGCAGCTGGAGGGGACAGCCCCAAGAGACCCAGTACTTC
>NA|TRBJ1-1|once|TRBV28
CASSQDRDFTEAFF
TGCGCCAGCAGCCAAGATCGGGACTTCACTGAAGCTTTCTTT
>NA|TRBJ1-5|NA|TRBV15
CATSRAQPWVYSNQPQHF
TGTGCCACCAGCAGAGCTCAGCCTTGGGTCTATAGCAATCAGCCCCAGCATTTT
>TRBD2|TRBJ2-7|many|TRBV20-1
CSARGGRVAGDQYF
TGCAGTGCTAGGGGGGGCCGGGTAGCGGGGGACCAGTACTTC
>TRBD2|TRBJ2-2|once|TRBV25-1
CASSGPSGGETGELFF
TGTGCCAGCAGTGGACCGAGCGGGGGAGAGACCGGGGAGCTGTTTTTT
>NA|TRBJ1-6|few|TRBV19
CASSIRQNSPLHF
TGTGCCAGTAGTATACGACAGAATTCACCCCTCCACTTT
>NA|TRBJ1-1|many|TRBV2
CAARGEGNTEAFF
TGTGCAGCACGGGGGGAGGGGAACACTGAAGCTTTCTTT
>TRBD2|TRBJ2-7|few|TRBV5-1
CASSFATSGRAVDEQYF
TGCGCCAGCAGCTTCGCGACTAGCGGGAGGGCAGTTGACGAGCAGTACTTC
>TRBD1|TRBJ1-1|NA|TRBV7-9
CASSLEAGGPHMNTEAFF
TGTGCCAGCAGCTTAGAGGCAGGGGGACCCCACATGAACACTGAAGCTTTCTTT
>TRBD2|TRBJ2-3|NA|TRBV19
CASRTSATDTQYF
TGTGCCAGTAGGACTAGCGCCACAGATACGCAGTATTTT
>TRBD2|TRBJ2-1|once|TRBV12-3/TRBV12-4
CASSGSLGNEQFF
TGTGCCAGTAGCGGGAGTTTGGGCAATGAGCAGTTCTTC